This entry concerns a single TCR beta chain. Its target is not known. As part of library construction, unique molecular identifiers were attached to individual cDNA molecules. One entry per CDR3 protein, called by TCRdb with MiXCR from the 5' RACE reads. The repertoire holds some 77,000 distinct CDR3 sequences, approximately 9.1% seen once, with more than 4.5% in the top ten. CDR3 length: 13 residues. Trimming pared 2 bases from V and 7 bases from J, leaving 9 bases between. CDR1 and CDR2 (germline): SGHTS, YDEGEE. These data are taken from a study of early T cells in non-severe SARS-CoV-2 infection. Overall study results and limits: The study's VDJdb matching favored anti-spike CD8 responses and missed private and CD4 specificities.

The receptor comes from an adult who was a healthcare worker with PCR-confirmed SARS-CoV-2 infection or an uninfected control (not recorded which). The material sequenced was whole blood. This chain links TRBV5-8 with TRBJ1-4; no definite D call. CDR3 sequence (DNA): TGTGCCAGCAGCTTATCAGAAATTGAAAAACTGTTTTTT. Translating gives CASSLSEIEKLFF.